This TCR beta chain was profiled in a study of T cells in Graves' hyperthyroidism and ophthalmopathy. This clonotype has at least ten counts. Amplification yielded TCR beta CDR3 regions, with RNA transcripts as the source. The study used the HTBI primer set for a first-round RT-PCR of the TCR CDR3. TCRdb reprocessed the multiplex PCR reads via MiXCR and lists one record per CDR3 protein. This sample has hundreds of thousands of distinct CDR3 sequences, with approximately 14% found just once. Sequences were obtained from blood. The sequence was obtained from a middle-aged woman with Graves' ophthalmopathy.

This CDR3 reads CASSAGTGWSYEQYF. The CDR3 region has the DNA TGTGCCAGCAGTGCCGGGACAGGGTGGTCCTACGAGCAGTACTTC. The genes are TRBV28 and TRBJ2-7, with TRBD1 matching 9 bases. There are 15 residues in the CDR3. Germline V CDR1 and CDR2: MDHEN, SYDVKM. The V and J ends lost 5 bases and 1 base, in that order; junction bases with no gene match: 6. The full variable domain, its missing parts supplied by reference TRBV28 and TRBJ2-7, is DVKVTQSSRYLVKRTGEKVFLECVQDMDHENMFWYRQDPGLGLRLIYFSYDVKMKEKGDIPEGYSVSREKKERFSLILESASTNQTSMYLCASSAGTGWSYEQYFGPGTRLTVT.